This T cell receptor beta chain was documented in a study of blood T cell repertoires in COVID-19. This clone was seen once. The CDR3 extends over 14 amino acids. V was trimmed by 5 bases and J by 4 bases, leaving 14 bases between them. CDR1 and CDR2 (germline): SGHTA, FQGNSA. Repertoires were generated with immunoSEQ multiplex PCR, while TCRdb's copy carries only in-frame clones and drops some. The data contain about 85,000 clones, 85% to 90% of them singletons. The sample was peripheral blood. J is TRBJ1-1 and V is TRBV7-2; D might be TRBD1 (5 bases). This TCR was sampled from a woman of 80 years or more with active or convalescent COVID-19. CDR3 DNA: TGTGCCAGCAGCCCCGGACATTCCAGCACTGAAGCTTTCTTT. This codes for CASSPGHSSTEAFF.